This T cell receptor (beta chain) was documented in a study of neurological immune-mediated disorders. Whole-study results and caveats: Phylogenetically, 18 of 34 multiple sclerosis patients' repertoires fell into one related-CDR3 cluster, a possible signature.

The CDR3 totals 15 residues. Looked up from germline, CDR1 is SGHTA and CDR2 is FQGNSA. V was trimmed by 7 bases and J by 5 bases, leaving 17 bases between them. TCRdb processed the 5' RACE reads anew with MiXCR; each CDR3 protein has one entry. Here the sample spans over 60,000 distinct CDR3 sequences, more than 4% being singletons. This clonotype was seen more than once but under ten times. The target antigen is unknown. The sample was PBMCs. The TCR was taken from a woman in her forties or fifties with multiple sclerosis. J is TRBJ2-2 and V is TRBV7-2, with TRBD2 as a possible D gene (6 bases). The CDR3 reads CASTPRRSGTGELFF. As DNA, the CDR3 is TGTGCCAGCACCCCCCGGAGAAGCGGGACCGGGGAGCTGTTTTTT.